This T cell receptor beta chain was sequenced for a study of blood T cells in healthy people across ages. Points from the study as a whole: CMV infection status of these donors was not known.

Concerning this clonotype: Its antigen is unknown.

It was with a sample-barcoded 5' primer and a J-beta primer mix that a second PCR of roughly 7 to 11 cycles was run. Per sample, CDR3-containing paired-end reads numbered at least 2.5 million. Via MiXCR, TCRdb re-called the 5' RACE reads, giving one row per CDR3 protein. The data hold roughly 410,000 distinct CDR3 sequences, with about 52% observed a single time. Germline V gene sequence: CDR1 MNHEY, CDR2 SVGAGI. The CDR3 length is 14 residues. The V and J ends lost 6 bases and 0 bases, in that order; junction bases with no gene match: 4. The chain employs TRBV6-5 and TRBJ2-5, with TRBD2 matching 7 bases. This receptor was obtained from a man in his fifties or sixties in good health. The specimen sequenced was blood. This CDR3 is CASSSRGNQETQYF. The CDR3 region has the DNA TGTGCCAGCAGCTCGCGGGGGAACCAAGAGACCCAGTACTTC.